This TCR beta chain emerged from a study of blood T cell repertoires in COVID-19. Study at large: The United States, Italy and Spain provided the acute and convalescent COVID-19 samples. From T cells, B-cell-depleted T cells, or PBMCs came the material, which was cDNA or gDNA.

This clone was detected only once. V gave up 6 bases and J gave up 4 bases; unmatched junction bases: 9. The CDR3 has 15 residues. Germline CDR1 ENHRY, CDR2 SYGVKD. Per the authors' pipeline: Amplification of reference gene primers was used by the study to estimate nucleated cell counts. The data were produced by immunoSEQ multiplex PCR, yet TCRdb's version contains in-frame clones alone and is incomplete. The V and J calls and clone size are taken from that table; D and trimming were inferred from the DNA. The sample yields some 350,000 clones, around 84% seen once. This chain joins TRBV10-3 and TRBJ1-5; TRBD1 aligns across 7 bases. This sequence was found in a human donor in a cohort sampled during active COVID-19. The specimen was peripheral blood. The CDR3 is CAISAQGGLNQPQHF. CDR3 coding DNA: TGTGCCATCAGCGCCCAGGGGGGCCTGAATCAGCCCCAGCATTTT.